The 27 T cell receptor beta chains given below trace back to one sample, sequenced in a study of CD8 T cells in ankylosing spondylitis. TCRdb passed the 5' RACE reads through MiXCR, listing each CDR3 protein once. The sample lists about 220,000 distinct CDR3 sequences, over 9.5% occurring once. Sequencing was performed on blood, either unsorted or a sorted T cell fraction (not recorded which). The receptors were gathered from a male donor with ankylosing spondylitis or in good health (not recorded which).

This clonotype was detected once. The chain couples TRBV9 to TRBJ2-3; D possibly corresponds to TRBD1 (5 bases). V was trimmed by 0 bases and J by 2 bases, leaving 16 bases between them. The CDR3 is 17 residues long. Germline loops: CDR1 SGDLS, CDR2 YYNGEE. This CDR3 is CASSVEAGSVSTDTQYF. The DNA for the CDR3 is TGTGCCAGCAGCGTAGAAGCAGGGTCCGTTTCCACAGATACGCAGTATTTT.

The V and J genes are TRBV18 and TRBJ2-3, with 11 bases fitting TRBD2. Losses at the gene ends were 0 bases for V and 4 bases for J; bases not matched to a gene: 3. The CDR3 covers 16 residues. Germline V gene lookup returns CDR1 KGHSH and CDR2 LQKENI. The CDR3: CASSPPSGGAPDTQYF. The CDR3 nucleotides read TGTGCCAGCTCACCACCTAGCGGGGGGGCCCCAGATACGCAGTATTTT.

This chain uses TRBV28 with TRBJ2-7; D is perhaps TRBD1 (5 bases). CDR1 and CDR2 (germline): MDHEN, SYDVKM. V was pared by 4 bases and J by 12 bases, with 13 bases between. This CDR3 is built from 11 residues. The CDR3 DNA sequence: TGTGCCAGCAGTTCACCAACTCAGGGGTACTTC. Amino acids: CASSSPTQGYF. Full variable domain (outside the CDR3, taken from reference TRBV28 and TRBJ2-7): DVKVTQSSRYLVKRTGEKVFLECVQDMDHENMFWYRQDPGLGLRLIYFSYDVKMKEKGDIPEGYSVSREKKERFSLILESASTNQTSMYLCASSSPTQGYFGPGTRLTVT.

This clonotype has a count of ten or more. The chain links TRBV2 to TRBJ1-1; D gene unclear. Germline-derived CDR1 and CDR2 are SNHLY and FYNNEI. V was shortened by 3 bases and J by 0 bases, with 11 bases between the two germline ends. CDR3 length equals 15 residues. DNA of the CDR3: TGTGCCAGCAGTGAGCGGCAGCCTATGAACACTGAAGCTTTCTTT. As protein: CASSERQPMNTEAFF.

This clonotype was seen only a few times. V is TRBV7-8 and J is TRBJ2-5, with D possibly TRBD2 on 5 matching bases. This CDR3 has 16 residues. The germline V gene has CDR1 SGHVS and CDR2 FQNEAQ. V lost 1 base to trimming and J lost 5 bases, with 17 bases between them. As DNA, the CDR3 is TGTGCCAGCAGCTTAGACGGGATGGGGAGTGGGGAGACCCAGTACTTC. Translated: CASSLDGMGSGETQYF. The complete variable domain, with remaining parts taken from reference TRBV7-8 and TRBJ2-5, reads GAGVSQSPRYKVAKRGQDVALRCDPISGHVSLFWYQQALGQGPEFLTYFQNEAQLDKSGLPSDRFFAERPEGSVSTLKIQRTQQEDSAVYLCASSLDGMGSGETQYFGPGTRLLVL.

This clonotype was found many times. The V and J genes are TRBV27 and TRBJ2-3; possible D gene TRBD1, 5 bases. The germline V and J ends were trimmed by 2 bases and 0 bases, with 12 bases remaining between them. Germline V gives CDR1 MNHEY, CDR2 SMNVEV (reference sequence). The CDR3 covers 16 residues. The CDR3 region is CASSLGAGPSTDTQYF. CDR3 bases: TGTGCCAGCAGTTTAGGGGCAGGACCTAGCACAGATACGCAGTATTTT.

On this clonotype itself: A read error may explain this, as a much larger clone is one base away. V usage is TRBV5-1 and J usage is TRBJ1-5; D is possibly TRBD1 (6 bases). This CDR3 has 15 amino acids. Germline V CDR1 and CDR2: SGHRS, YFSETQ. In nucleotides, the CDR3 is TGCGCCAGCAGCTTGATGCCAGGGGAAAATCAGCCCCATCATTTT. It yields the protein CASSLMPGENQPHHF.

The J gene is TRBJ1-4, the V gene TRBV2, with a tentative D call TRBD1 (6 bases). This CDR3 contains 14 residues. CDR1 is SNHLY, CDR2 FYNNEI, per germline. Trimming left V 7 bases short and J 7 bases short, with 16 bases between. The CDR3 region is CASTADRLGEKLFF. The CDR3 coding sequence is TGTGCCAGCACCGCCGACAGGTTGGGTGAAAAACTGTTTTTT.

The chain carries TRBV7-9 and TRBJ1-6, with TRBD1 matching 9 bases. Per germline, CDR1 SEHNR and CDR2 FQNEAQ (reference sequence). This CDR3 is built from 14 residues. The V segment lost 1 base and the J segment 14 bases; nucleotides outside the gene matches: 6. CDR3 nucleotide sequence: TGTGCCAGCAGCTTAGGAACAGGGGGCGGCACCCTCCACTTT. This gives the protein CASSLGTGGGTLHF.

This clonotype occurred many times. The chain uses TRBV7-9 and TRBJ2-5; possibly TRBD2 for D (5 bases). CDR1 and CDR2 (germline): SEHNR, FQNEAQ (reference sequence). V lost 5 bases, J lost 1 base, and 8 bases lay in between. CDR3 length: 13 amino acids. CDR3 amino acids: CASSRTSQETQYF. CDR3 nucleotide sequence: TGTGCCAGCAGCCGAACTAGCCAAGAGACCCAGTACTTC.

This chain connects TRBV12-3 or TRBV12-4 to TRBJ1-5; 9 bases match TRBD1. The CDR3 extends over 13 amino acids. The V gene end was trimmed by 6 bases and the J gene end by 5 bases; junction bases not matched to a gene: 2. The DNA of the CDR3 is TGTGCCAGCAGGGGACAGGGCGATCAGCCCCAGCATTTT. This encodes CASRGQGDQPQHF.

The chain joins TRBV28 to TRBJ2-7; D is perhaps TRBD1 (5 bases). Per germline, CDR1 MDHEN and CDR2 SYDVKM. The V end was cut by 4 bases, the J end by 6 bases, with 13 bases between. The CDR3 is made up of 13 amino acids. The CDR3: CASSSQQEIEQYF. DNA of the CDR3: TGTGCCAGCAGTTCACAACAGGAGATCGAGCAGTACTTC.

The chain links TRBV5-1 to TRBJ2-1, with 11 bases aligning to TRBD1. From germline, CDR1 is SGHRS and CDR2 YFSETQ. Trimming at V came to 2 bases and at J to 10 bases, leaving 8 bases not matched to a gene. The CDR3 sequence is 15 residues long. The DNA of the CDR3 is TGCGCCAGCAGCTTAGGGGGACAGGGGGGTAGCGAGCAGTTCTTC. Translating gives CASSLGGQGGSEQFF.

Concerning this clonotype: This could be a read error, since a much larger clone is one nucleotide away. The CDR3 DNA follows: TGTGCCAGCAGTCCCGGGACAGTTAGATCTAATGAAAAACTGCTTTTT. Its protein is CASSPGTVRSNEKLLF. The chain has TRBV6-1 and TRBJ1-4, with TRBD1 identical over 7 bases. The CDR3 loop spans 16 amino acids. The germline CDR1 and CDR2 sequences are MNHNS and SASEGT.

The chain combines TRBV6-5 with TRBJ2-7; D unclear. Trimming took 2 bases from V and 2 from J, leaving 13 bases between them. This CDR3 is 15 amino acids long. Germline V lookup: CDR1 MNHEY, CDR2 SVGAGI. For the CDR3, the DNA is TGTGCCAGCAGTTACGGTTCAGTAAGAACCTACGAGCAGTACTTC. It specifies CASSYGSVRTYEQYF.

This clonotype occurred a few times. The chain uses TRBV7-8 and TRBJ2-7, with D possibly TRBD2 on 6 matching bases. With 8 bases removed from V and 0 bases from J, the gap between germline ends came to 8 bases. This CDR3 comprises 12 residues. Germline V lookup: CDR1 SGHVS, CDR2 FQNEAQ. CDR3 loop: CASGGSSYEQYF. CDR3 coding DNA: TGTGCCAGCGGGGGGAGCTCCTACGAGCAGTACTTC.

The table lists this clonotype with many counts. The chain carries TRBV5-6 and TRBJ2-5; D is possibly TRBD1 (5 bases). CDR1 is SGHDT and CDR2 is YYEEEE in the germline V gene. The V end lost 5 bases, the J end lost 1 base, and 15 bases lay between the germline ends. This CDR3 region has 15 residues. The CDR3 nucleotides are TGTGCCAGCAGTTTAAGGGGTTGGTCCCAAGAGACCCAGTACTTC. Amino acids: CASSLRGWSQETQYF.

This clonotype has just a few counts. The rearrangement links TRBV5-1 to TRBJ2-7, with TRBD1 matching 9 bases. Germline values: CDR1 SGHRS, CDR2 YFSETQ. The CDR3 contains 14 residues. V was clipped by 2 bases and J by 6 bases; unmatched bases: 6. CDR3 sequence: CASSLPGQGAEQYF. CDR3 nucleotide sequence: TGCGCCAGCAGCTTACCGGGACAGGGTGCCGAGCAGTACTTC.

This clonotype showed up many times. V usage is TRBV5-1 and J usage is TRBJ2-2; no firm D call. The V end lost 0 bases, the J end lost 4 bases, and 7 bases lay between the germline ends. This CDR3 spans 14 amino acids. From germline, CDR1 is SGHRS and CDR2 YFSETQ. The CDR3 spells CASSLDGFTGELFF. CDR3 bases: TGCGCCAGCAGCTTGGACGGGTTCACCGGGGAGCTGTTTTTT.

This clonotype has ten or more counts. V is TRBV3-1 and J is TRBJ2-2; possible D gene TRBD2, 6 bases. This CDR3 contains 14 residues. Germline loops: CDR1 LGHDT, CDR2 YNNKEL (reference sequence). V lost 5 bases, J lost 2 bases, and 9 bases lay in between. In DNA, the CDR3 is TGTGCCAGCAGCGGCGGACTAAACACCGGGGAGCTGTTTTTT. Translated, it gives CASSGGLNTGELFF. The full variable domain, rest sourced from reference TRBV3-1 and TRBJ2-2, is DTAVSQTPKYLVTQMGNDKSIKCEQNLGHDTMYWYKQDSKKFLKIMFSYNNKELIINETVPNRFSPKSPDKAHLNLHINSLELGDSAVYFCASSGGLNTGELFFGEGSRLTVL.

This clonotype was observed a few times. The chain combines TRBV7-9 with TRBJ2-1, with D possibly TRBD2 on 7 matching bases. The length of the CDR3 is 15 residues. V dropped 5 bases and J dropped 5 bases, with 16 bases sitting between them. Germline loops: CDR1 SEHNR, CDR2 FQNEAQ (reference sequence). CDR3 coding DNA: TGTGCCAGCAGCCCGGCGGGGGCAGGGAACAATGAGCAGTTCTTC. Its translation is CASSPAGAGNNEQFF.

This clonotype occurred many times. The genes are TRBV7-9 and TRBJ2-3; D unresolved. Germline assignment: CDR1 SEHNR and CDR2 FQNEAQ (reference sequence). The CDR3 runs to 12 residues. The V and J ends lost 5 bases and 2 bases respectively, with 5 bases between them. The CDR3 DNA follows: TGTGCCAGCAGCCCCTACACAGATACGCAGTATTTT. Translated, it gives CASSPYTDTQYF. Based on the CDR3 plus reference TRBV7-9 and TRBJ2-3, the full variable domain is DTGVSQNPRHKITKRGQNVTFRCDPISEHNRLYWYRQTLGQGPEFLTYFQNEAQLEKSRLLSDRFSAERPKGSFSTLEIQRTEQGDSAMYLCASSPYTDTQYFGPGTRLTVL.

This clonotype came up a few times. The chain joins TRBV7-2 to TRBJ2-7; D may be TRBD1 or TRBD2 (5 bases each). CDR3 length: 13 residues. V was trimmed by 7 bases and J by 2 bases, leaving 12 bases between them. Germline values: CDR1 SGHTA, CDR2 FQGNSA. The CDR3 region is CASNRDPTYEQYF. The CDR3 DNA is TGTGCCAGCAACCGGGACCCTACCTACGAGCAGTACTTC.

The chain carries TRBV6-1 and TRBJ1-5; 7 positions match TRBD1. Germline values: CDR1 MNHNS, CDR2 SASEGT. With 3 bases clipped from V and 7 bases from J, the junction kept 6 bases outside the gene matches. CDR3 length: 14 amino acids. CDR3 sequence reads: CASSDGQVSQPQHF. The DNA of the CDR3 is TGTGCCAGCAGTGACGGACAGGTCAGCCAGCCCCAGCATTTT.

The sample holds a few counts of this clonotype. The chain couples TRBV28 to TRBJ2-5; possible D gene TRBD1, 6 bases. The germline V gene encodes CDR1 MDHEN and CDR2 SYDVKM. The CDR3 has 14 amino acids. The V end lost 3 bases, the J end lost 1 base, and 9 bases lay between the germline ends. For the CDR3, the DNA is TGTGCCAGCAGTTTCGGGACACCCCAAGAGACCCAGTACTTC. It specifies CASSFGTPQETQYF.

The chain combines TRBV7-2 with TRBJ2-3; D gene uncertain. The CDR3 sequence is 12 residues long. V was pared by 2 bases and J by 3 bases, with 3 bases between. Germline lookup yields CDR1 SGHTA and CDR2 FQGNSA. CDR3 loop: CASSLQTDTQYF. The CDR3 nucleotides are TGTGCCAGCAGCTTACAGACAGATACGCAGTATTTT.

The V and J genes are TRBV7-9 and TRBJ2-2; perhaps TRBD2 as D (5 bases). CDR3 length: 14 amino acids. The germline V and J ends were trimmed by 6 bases and 4 bases, with 12 bases remaining between them. Germline lookup yields CDR1 SEHNR and CDR2 FQNEAQ (reference sequence). CDR3 loop: CASSLEASTGELFF. The DNA of the CDR3 is TGTGCCAGCAGTTTGGAGGCGTCCACCGGGGAGCTGTTTTTT.